These T cell receptor beta chains were read from a single sample in a study of OX40 agonist ivuxolimab in advanced cancers. The assay was immunoSEQ multiplex PCR, and TCRdb's table has in-frame clones only and misses some. The sample holds around 30,000 clones; around four fifths are singletons and the top ten take around 10%. Sequenced here: CD4+ or CD8+ T cells sorted from blood, sampled in a trial of the OX40 agonist ivuxolimab. The receptors derive from an adult with an advanced solid tumor such as melanoma, head and neck, liver or kidney cancer. Both conserved end residues are part of each CDR3. The D gene is left open where the match is weak. Clone size is stated in some rows and not others, as once, few, many or a class when expanded.

14	TRBV29-1	NA	NA	TRBJ1-4	TGCAGCGTCGTTCAGACCGGGGCCGTTGAAAAACTGTTTTTT	CSVVQTGAVEKLFF
15	TRBV10-1	NA	NA	TRBJ2-4	TGCGCCAGCACCGAGGTGAGGGGAGGCAAAAACATTCAGTACTTC	CASTEVRGGKNIQYF
15	TRBV11-1	NA	NA	TRBJ2-1	TGTGCCAGCAGCCCACTAGATTTGGTGGGGAATGAGCAGTTCTTC	CASSPLDLVGNEQFF
18	TRBV11-2	NA	few	TRBJ2-2	TGTGCCAGCAGCTTATTAGGCGGTCAACCCGCAATGGCCGGGGAGCTGTTTTTT	CASSLLGGQPAMAGELFF
13	TRBV5-6	NA	once	TRBJ2-7	TGTGCCAGCAGTTTGGACACGACCTACGAGCAGTACTTC	CASSLDTTYEQYF
11	TRBV9	NA	few	TRBJ2-2	TGTGCCAGCAGCGTAGGAGGGGAGCTGTTTTTT	CASSVGGELFF
13	TRBV9	TRBD1	NA	TRBJ2-3	TGTGCCAGCCAGACAGGGTCGATAGATACGCAGTATTTT	CASQTGSIDTQYF
14	TRBV5-4	NA	NA	TRBJ2-5	TGTGCCAGCAGCGGGGAAAGGTTCCAAGAGACCCAGTACTTC	CASSGERFQETQYF
13	TRBV27	NA	NA	TRBJ1-1	TGTGCCAGCAGTTTGGGGGGAACCACTGAAGCTTTCTTT	CASSLGGTTEAFF
15	TRBV2	TRBD1	NA	TRBJ2-3	TGTGCCAGCAGGGCGACAGGGGGCGTCACAGATACGCAGTATTTT	CASRATGGVTDTQYF
17	TRBV5-6	NA	NA	TRBJ1-6	TGTGCCAGCAGCTTGGGTAATTCACCACAGAGGAATTCACCCCTCCACTTT	CASSLGNSPQRNSPLHF
15	TRBV6-5	TRBD2	NA	TRBJ2-5	TGTGCCAGCAGCTCTAGCGGGGGGGCTTCGGAGACCCAGTACTTC	CASSSSGGASETQYF
13	TRBV27	NA	NA	TRBJ1-2	TGTGCCAGCAGTTTTTCAGTTAACTATGGCTACACCTTC	CASSFSVNYGYTF
13	TRBV7-6	NA	NA	TRBJ1-5	TGTGCCAGCAGCCAGGGGACGGGGCAGCCCCAGCATTTT	CASSQGTGQPQHF
14	TRBV6-5	NA	once	TRBJ2-1	TGTGCCAGCAAAATGCGGTGGGGTCCGGATGAGCAGTTCTTC	CASKMRWGPDEQFF
12	TRBV14	NA	NA	TRBJ1-2	TGTGCCAGCAGCCCCATCTCGGGAGGCTACACCTTC	CASSPISGGYTF
14	TRBV9	NA	NA	TRBJ1-5	TGTGCCAGCAGCTTGTGGGGAAGCAATCAGCCCCAGCATTTT	CASSLWGSNQPQHF
14	TRBV4-1	TRBD1	NA	TRBJ2-5	TGCGCCAGCAGCCTCACAGGGGTTGGGGAGACCCAGTACTTC	CASSLTGVGETQYF
16	TRBV30	NA	NA	TRBJ2-2	TGTGCCTGGAGTGGCCCGGGACTCCAAGGCCCCGGGGAGCTGTTTTTT	CAWSGPGLQGPGELFF
17	TRBV7-6	NA	NA	TRBJ2-1	TGTGCCAGCATTTCCGCAGACAGACCCGACTCCTACAATGAGCAGTTCTTC	CASISADRPDSYNEQFF
13	TRBV6-6	NA	NA	TRBJ2-7	TGTGCCAGCAGTTACACAGGACCCTACGAGCAGTACTTC	CASSYTGPYEQYF
15	TRBV9	NA	few	TRBJ1-6	TGTGCCAGCAGCGCTTACAGGGATTATAATTCACCCCTCCACTTT	CASSAYRDYNSPLHF
14	TRBV27	NA	few	TRBJ2-7	TGTGCCAGCAGTTCCACCCAGGGGCACTACGAGCAGTACTTC	CASSSTQGHYEQYF
11	TRBV12-5	NA	NA	TRBJ2-7	TGTGCTAGTGGGCAGCACTACGAGCAGTACTTC	CASGQHYEQYF
12	TRBV19	NA	medium-sized	TRBJ1-2	TGTGCCAGTAGTCCGGGGCCTTATGGCTACACCTTC	CASSPGPYGYTF
15	TRBV5-1	NA	NA	TRBJ1-5	TGCGCCAGCAGCTTGGAGGGTTCAAGCAATCAGCCCCAGCATTTT	CASSLEGSSNQPQHF
13	TRBV7-2	NA	NA	TRBJ1-2	TGTGCCAGCACCGAAGGGGGGGGAGGTGGCTACACCTTC	CASTEGGGGGYTF
16	TRBV7-2	TRBD2	few	TRBJ2-5	TGTGCCAGCAGCTTGCGACTAGCGTCCTACCAAGAGACCCAGTACTTC	CASSLRLASYQETQYF
15	TRBV5-1	NA	NA	TRBJ2-1	TGCGCCAGCAGCTTGGCCGAGCGGTCAACCGGTGAGCAGTTCTTC	CASSLAERSTGEQFF
14	TRBV15	NA	NA	TRBJ1-2	TGTGCCACCAGCTTCGATAGGGGTAACTATGGCTACACCTTC	CATSFDRGNYGYTF
17	TRBV7-6	TRBD2	NA	TRBJ2-5	TGTGCCAGCAGCTTTTTGAGGCTAGCGGGGGGGCAAGAGACCCAGTACTTC	CASSFLRLAGGQETQYF
15	TRBV11-2	TRBD1	NA	TRBJ1-4	TGTGCCAGCAGCACAACACAGGGGCTGGGGGAAAAACTGTTTTTT	CASSTTQGLGEKLFF
15	TRBV6-5	TRBD2	NA	TRBJ2-5	TGTGCCAGCAGTTACGATAGCGGGCCCGGAGAGACCCAGTACTTC	CASSYDSGPGETQYF
12	TRBV29-1	NA	NA	TRBJ2-2	TGCAGCGTTGACGGGTCCACCGGGGAGCTGTTTTTT	CSVDGSTGELFF
11	TRBV7-6	NA	NA	TRBJ2-7	TGTGCCAGCAGCCAAGGGGCAGAGCAGTACTTC	CASSQGAEQYF
15	TRBV7-9	TRBD2	NA	TRBJ2-1	TGTGCCAGCAGCTTAGCTGGGACTACTTACAATGAGCAGTTCTTC	CASSLAGTTYNEQFF
17	TRBV11-2	TRBD2	few	TRBJ2-3	TGTGCCAGCAGCCCCCCGGGGCGGGGGGCCGGGGCAGATACGCAGTATTTT	CASSPPGRGAGADTQYF
15	TRBV9	TRBD2	NA	TRBJ2-7	TGTGCCAGCAGCCCAAGCGGGGGCTTCTCCTACGAGCAGTACTTC	CASSPSGGFSYEQYF
16	TRBV7-9	NA	NA	TRBJ1-6	TGTGCCAGCAGCCCATTAAATATACTGCCTGATTCACCCCTCCACTTT	CASSPLNILPDSPLHF
13	TRBV7-8	NA	NA	TRBJ2-7	TGTGCCAGCAGCTTAGCGGGTTCCTACGAGCAGTACTTC	CASSLAGSYEQYF